There are many counts of the clone carrying this TCR beta chain. Its antigen is as yet unknown. The data originate from a study of cytomegalovirus exposure and HLA in healthy donors. For the study at large: Researchers previously reported finding 90 million to 130 million unique TCR beta sequences from about 179 million T cells.

The PCR had 60 Vbeta and 13 Jbeta primers. TCRdb's copy holds only in-frame clones and misses some; the assay was immunoSEQ multiplex PCR. This table has approximately 190,000 clones, 55% to 75% appearing once. Looked up from germline, CDR1 is MNHNS and CDR2 is SASEGT. V lost 6 bases, J lost 5 bases, and 9 bases stayed unmatched. The CDR3 is 14 residues long. Overall study findings and caveats: One variant, a missense change in DCLRE1C, was linked in a later analysis to TCR beta V- and J-gene trimming. Some V segments could not be told apart, so they were left out, TRBV6-2 and TRBV6-3 among them. CMV serostatus was the only recorded immune exposure for donors.

This TCR came from a man aged 35-49 years in good health and CMV-seropositive. The genes are TRBV6-1 and TRBJ1-1; 7 bases line up with TRBD1. Sequenced input: PBMCs. The CDR3, as DNA: TGTGCCAGCAGGGATTACAACAGGGGAACTGAAGCTTTCTTT. Encoded protein: CASRDYNRGTEAFF.